The 14 T cell receptor beta chains in this list originate from one sample, sequenced in a study of cytomegalovirus exposure and HLA in healthy donors. The PCR was carried out with 60 Vbeta primers and 13 Jbeta primers. Produced via immunoSEQ multiplex PCR; TCRdb's table is partial and in-frame only. The sample includes approximately 150,000 clones, roughly 65% of them seen just once. The sample was PBMCs. The source is a man aged 18 to 30 in good health and CMV-seropositive.

This clone came up once. This rearrangement joins TRBV5-6 to TRBJ2-3; possibly TRBD2 for D (7 bases). The V end lost 4 bases, the J end lost 2 bases, and 17 bases lay between the germline ends. The germline gives CDR1 SGHDT, CDR2 YYEEEE. This CDR3 is built from 16 residues. The CDR3 DNA reads TGTGCCAGCAGCCTACAGAGGGGGGGGTACACAGATACGCAGTATTTT. Residues: CASSLQRGGYTDTQYF. Supplemented by reference TRBV5-6 and TRBJ2-3, the full variable domain reads DAGVTQSPTHLIKTRGQQVTLRCSPKSGHDTVSWYQQALGQGPQFIFQYYEEEERQRGNFPDRFSGHQFPNYSSELNVNALLLGDSALYLCASSLQRGGYTDTQYFGPGTRLTVL.

This chain links TRBV5-4 with TRBJ1-1; D is unresolved. The CDR3 extends over 14 amino acids. V was clipped by 3 bases and J by 8 bases, with 17 bases between them. Germline CDR1 SGHNT, CDR2 YYREEE (reference sequence). The CDR3 coding sequence is TGTGCCAGCAGCTCACCAGACGGGAGGATGGAAGCTTTCTTT. Translated: CASSSPDGRMEAFF.

This clone occurred a few times. The rearrangement uses TRBV10-3 and TRBJ1-6; weak D call: TRBD1 (6 bases). Germline CDR1 reads ENHRY; CDR2 reads SYGVKD. Trimming removed 4 bases at V and 10 bases at J, with 17 bases between. This CDR3 comprises 15 residues. The CDR3 loop reads CAISATRGEGSPLHF. As DNA, the CDR3 is TGTGCCATCAGTGCGACCAGGGGTGAGGGATCACCCCTCCACTTT.

The chain combines TRBV6-6 with TRBJ2-7, with D perhaps matching TRBD2 (5 bases). V was cut by 6 bases and J by 2 bases, with 8 bases left in between. CDR1 and CDR2 (germline): MNHNY, SVGAGI (reference sequence). The CDR3 runs to 12 residues. The CDR3 DNA reads as TGTGCCAGCAGCCTGGGAGCCTACGAGCAGTACGTC. Amino acid sequence: CASSLGAYEQYV.

The V gene is TRBV27, the J gene TRBJ1-1, with D perhaps matching TRBD1 (6 bases). The ends were cut back, 2 bases at V and 0 bases at J, with 13 bases in the middle. CDR1 is MNHEY, CDR2 SMNVEV, per germline (reference sequence). The CDR3 covers 16 residues. CDR3 protein: CASSLVRTVMNTEAFF. CDR3 nucleotides: TGTGCCAGCAGTTTAGTCCGGACAGTTATGAACACTGAAGCTTTCTTT.

V is TRBV30 and J is TRBJ1-5; the D is unclear. The CDR3 spans 13 residues. V lost 4 bases to trimming and J lost 1 base, with 8 bases between them. The germline gives CDR1 GTSNPN, CDR2 SVGIG (reference sequence). The CDR3: CAWKAQSNQPQHF. CDR3 DNA sequence: TGTGCCTGGAAAGCCCAAAGCAATCAGCCCCAGCATTTT.

This chain links TRBV19 with TRBJ1-1, with a tentative D call TRBD1 (6 bases). The V end was cut by 4 bases, the J end by 7 bases, with 16 bases between. The germline CDR1 and CDR2 sequences are LNHDA and SQIVND (reference sequence). This CDR3 region has 14 residues. The CDR3 is CASSNRAQGDEAFF. DNA for the CDR3: TGTGCCAGTAGTAACAGGGCCCAAGGGGATGAAGCTTTCTTT.

The chain employs TRBV29-1 and TRBJ2-3; D gene uncertain. This CDR3 region has 14 residues. The ends were cut back, 3 bases at V and 6 bases at J, with 16 bases in the middle. Germline-derived CDR1 and CDR2 are SQVTM and ANQGSEA. The chain's CDR3 is CSVEWALTRDTQYF. The CDR3 nucleotides are TGCAGCGTTGAGTGGGCTCTAACCAGGGATACGCAGTATTTT.

The table lists this clone with a few counts. This chain uses TRBV19 with TRBJ2-2; TRBD2 might be the D (5 bases). The length of the CDR3 is 14 residues. The V end was cut by 6 bases, the J end by 3 bases, with 11 bases between. The germline gives CDR1 LNHDA, CDR2 SQIVND (reference sequence). The CDR3 reads CASSGQEDTGELFF. As DNA, the CDR3 is TGTGCCAGTAGCGGCCAGGAGGACACCGGGGAGCTGTTTTTT.

A few counts support this clone. The rearrangement uses TRBV7-2 and TRBJ2-7; TRBD1 matches at 9 bases. The junction had 1 base not matched to a gene; V was cut back by 3 bases and J by 4 bases. From germline, CDR1 is SGHTA and CDR2 FQGNSA. This CDR3 region has 13 residues. CDR3 nucleotides: TGTGCCAGCAGCTTTGGACAGGGGTACGAGCAGTACGTC. It specifies CASSFGQGYEQYV.

The chain employs TRBV5-4 and TRBJ2-5; maybe TRBD1 (6 bases). V gave up 0 bases and J gave up 4 bases, with 10 bases separating them. The germline V gene encodes CDR1 SGHNT and CDR2 YYREEE (reference sequence). CDR3 length: 14 residues. CDR3 DNA: TGTGCCAGCAGCTTGGAGGGGGACCCAGAGACCCAGTACTTC. This sequence encodes CASSLEGDPETQYF.

The rearrangement uses TRBV2 and TRBJ2-1; possibly TRBD2 for D (5 bases). CDR1 SNHLY and CDR2 FYNNEI come from the germline V gene. The CDR3 has 14 amino acids. The V end lost 2 bases, the J end lost 4 bases, and 9 bases lay between the germline ends. CDR3 bases: TGTGCCAGCAGTGAAATGGAGGTTTACAATGAGCAGTTCTTC. Translated, it gives CASSEMEVYNEQFF.

V usage is TRBV28 and J usage is TRBJ1-5, with 8 bases that match TRBD1. CDR1 MDHEN and CDR2 SYDVKM come from the germline V gene. With 5 bases clipped from V and 6 bases from J, the junction kept 6 bases outside the gene matches. The CDR3 length is 14 residues. CDR3 coding DNA: TGTGCCAGCAGTCCGGCAGGGGGCGGTCAGCCCCAGCATTTT. This encodes CASSPAGGGQPQHF. The variable domain in full, with the rest retrieved from reference TRBV28 and TRBJ1-5, is DVKVTQSSRYLVKRTGEKVFLECVQDMDHENMFWYRQDPGLGLRLIYFSYDVKMKEKGDIPEGYSVSREKKERFSLILESASTNQTSMYLCASSPAGGGQPQHFGDGTRLSIL.

The chain combines TRBV7-9 with TRBJ2-1; 10 positions agree with TRBD2. Per germline, CDR1 SEHNR and CDR2 FQNEAQ (reference sequence). After removal of 5 bases from V and 6 bases from J, the junction contained 7 bases not matched to a gene. The CDR3 covers 15 residues. The DNA of the CDR3 is TGTGCCAGCAGCCCTATAGCGGGGGGTAGCAATGAGCAGTTCTTC. As protein: CASSPIAGGSNEQFF.